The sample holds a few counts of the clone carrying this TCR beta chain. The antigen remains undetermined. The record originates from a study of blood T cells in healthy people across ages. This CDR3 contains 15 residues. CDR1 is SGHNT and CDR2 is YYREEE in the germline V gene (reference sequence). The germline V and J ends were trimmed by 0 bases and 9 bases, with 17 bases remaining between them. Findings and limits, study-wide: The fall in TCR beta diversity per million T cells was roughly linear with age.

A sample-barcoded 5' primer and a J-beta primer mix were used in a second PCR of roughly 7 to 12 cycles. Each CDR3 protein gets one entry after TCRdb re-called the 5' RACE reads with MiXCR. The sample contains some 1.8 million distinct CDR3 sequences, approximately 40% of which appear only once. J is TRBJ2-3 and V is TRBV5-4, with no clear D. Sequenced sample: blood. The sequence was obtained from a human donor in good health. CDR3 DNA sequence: TGTGCCAGCAGCTTGGCCCAGGCTCCCCGAATGACGCAGTATTTT. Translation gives CASSLAQAPRMTQYF.